This note documents a single T cell receptor (beta chain) sequence. Irradiated stimulators labeled with violet dye, approximately 200,000 in number, were plated with approximately 200,000 CFSE-labeled responders. The responders that had proliferated, CFSE-low CD3+CD4+ and CD3+CD8+ cells, were sorted after the reaction. Germline V gene data show CDR1 as SGHKS and CDR2 as YYEKEE (reference sequence). This CDR3 spans 14 amino acids. Trimming shortened V by 3 bases and J by 1 base, and 10 bases separated the two germline ends. This sample was taken from a study of graft-versus-host responses after intestinal transplantation. Sequencing used immunoSEQ multiplex PCR; TCRdb keeps in-frame clones, though not all of them. Here the sample spans some 5,600 clones, roughly 25% being singletons.

This material consisted of alloreactive CD4+ T cells from a mixed lymphocyte reaction culture, taken before transplantation. Subset noted: CFSE-low proliferating T cells sorted from approximately six-day pre-transplant mixed lymphocyte reaction (GvH or HvG direction). This TCR was recovered from a human patient who was an organ donor for intestinal transplantation. V and J are TRBV5-5 and TRBJ1-1; D ambiguous. The CDR3 nucleotides read TGTGCCAGCAGCTATCTAATAAGGAACACTGAAGCTTTCTTT. It encodes CASSYLIRNTEAFF.